The 26 T cell receptor beta chains in this list originate from one sample, sequenced in a study of graft-versus-host responses after intestinal transplantation. Sequenced by immunoSEQ multiplex PCR; TCRdb stores in-frame clones only, minus some. Found here are fewer than 30,000 clones, around 94% of them singletons; the top ten hold less than 1%. The input for sequencing was PBMCs, taken roughly 32 days after intestinal transplant. These receptors were collected from a human patient who received an intestinal transplant, so some T cells may come from the graft donor.

The V and J genes are TRBV5-1 and TRBJ2-5; 7 bases match TRBD1. Germline V CDR1 and CDR2: SGHRS, YFSETQ. The trim removed 1 base at V and 5 bases at J, leaving 2 bases unmatched. The CDR3 contains 13 residues. Here the CDR3 reads CASSLTGEETQYF. In DNA form, the CDR3 reads TGCGCCAGCAGCTTGACAGGGGAGGAGACCCAGTACTTC.

The rearrangement links TRBV4-1 to TRBJ2-7; the match to TRBD2 covers 9 bases. The junction had 1 base not matched to a gene; V was cut back by 3 bases and J by 1 base. CDR3 size: 14 residues. Germline CDR1 and CDR2: MGHRA and YSYEKL. CDR3 region: CASSQGLASYEQYF. The DNA of the CDR3 is TGCGCCAGCAGCCAGGGACTAGCATCCTACGAGCAGTACTTC.

CDR3: CAWFSFEGEQYF. The DNA for the CDR3 is TGTGCCTGGTTTTCCTTCGAGGGGGAGCAGTACTTC. The rearrangement links TRBV30 to TRBJ2-7; D might be TRBD1 or TRBD2, each matching 5 bases. This CDR3 comprises 12 residues. The V end was cut by 5 bases, the J end by 7 bases, with 15 bases between. Per germline, CDR1 GTSNPN and CDR2 SVGIG (reference sequence). The full variable domain, its missing parts supplied by reference TRBV30 and TRBJ2-7, is SQTIHQWPATLVQPVGSPLSLECTVEGTSNPNLYWYRQAAGRGLQLLFYSVGIGQISSEVPQNLSASRPQDRQFILSSKKLLLSDSGFYLCAWFSFEGEQYFGPGTRLTVT.

V gene TRBV2 combines with J gene TRBJ1-6; 8 positions agree with TRBD1. This CDR3 has 17 amino acids. The V gene's germline CDR1 is SNHLY and CDR2 FYNNEI. The J segment lost 8 bases and the V segment lost 7 bases, leaving 16 bases of the junction unmatched. DNA for the CDR3: TGTGCCAGCACCTCCTCTACGGACAGGGACCTGTATTCACCCCTCCACTTT. This gives the protein CASTSSTDRDLYSPLHF.

V gene TRBV11-3 combines with J gene TRBJ2-5; D not certain. The CDR3 runs to 13 residues. V gave up 1 base and J gave up 5 bases, with 8 bases separating them. The germline gives CDR1 SGHNT, CDR2 YENEEA. CDR3 protein: CASSLVGGETQYF. The CDR3 DNA reads as TGTGCCAGCAGCTTAGTTGGTGGGGAGACCCAGTACTTC.

The V call is TRBV15, the J call TRBJ2-1, with D tentatively TRBD2 (6 bases). CDR3 length: 15 amino acids. Looked up from germline, CDR1 is LNHNV and CDR2 is YYDKDF (reference sequence). V dropped 0 bases and J dropped 7 bases, with 13 bases sitting between them. The CDR3 spells CATSRDTREANEQFF. The CDR3 nucleotides are TGTGCCACCAGCAGAGATACCAGGGAGGCAAATGAGCAGTTCTTC.

This clone came up once. J is TRBJ2-5 and V is TRBV28; 7 positions match TRBD2. Trimming took 5 bases from V and 1 from J; bases not matched to a gene: 7. This CDR3 spans 15 amino acids. Germline loops: CDR1 MDHEN, CDR2 SYDVKM. Here the CDR3 reads CASSAEAGIQETQYF. CDR3 DNA sequence: TGTGCCAGCAGTGCAGAAGCGGGAATCCAAGAGACCCAGTACTTC.

CDR3 DNA: TGTGCCAGCAGCAAGGGCCGGGCGGGGGAATTGCCCCAGCATTTT. It is translated as CASSKGRAGELPQHF. The chain carries TRBV6-1 and TRBJ1-5, with TRBD1 as a possible D gene (5 bases). In germline, CDR1 is MNHNS, CDR2 SASEGT. The CDR3 runs 15 residues. Trimming cost V 6 bases and J 9 bases, with 21 bases left between them.

This clone showed up just once. V usage is TRBV11-3 and J usage is TRBJ2-3; 7 bases fit TRBD2. The CDR3 runs 15 residues. CDR1 and CDR2 from the germline V gene are SGHNT and YENEEA. V shed 1 base and J 2 bases; nucleotides not matched to a gene: 3. This CDR3 is CASSLGLAVTDTQYF. The CDR3 DNA sequence: TGTGCCAGCAGCTTAGGACTAGCAGTCACAGATACGCAGTATTTT.

The table lists this clone with a few counts. V and J are TRBV9 and TRBJ2-3, with TRBD1 matching over 10 bases. The CDR3 is made up of 15 amino acids. The germline V gene has CDR1 SGDLS and CDR2 YYNGEE. V lost 4 bases to trimming and J lost 4 bases; unmatched junction nucleotides: 6. This CDR3 reads CASSSRTGGADTQYF. In DNA form, the CDR3 reads TGTGCCAGCAGCTCCAGGACAGGGGGAGCAGATACGCAGTATTTT. Full variable domain (remainder filled in from reference TRBV9 and TRBJ2-3): DSGVTQTPKHLITATGQRVTLRCSPRSGDLSVYWYQQSLDQGLQFLIQYYNGEERAKGNILERFSAQQFPDLHSELNLSSLELGDSALYFCASSSRTGGADTQYFGPGTRLTVL.

The chain has TRBV7-9 and TRBJ1-1, with 8 bases fitting TRBD1. CDR3 length: 14 amino acids. Germline CDR1 is SEHNR and CDR2 is FQNEAQ (reference sequence). V was pared by 5 bases and J by 5 bases, with 7 bases of the junction left unmatched. CDR3 loop: CASSPGQGETEAFF. CDR3 nucleotides: TGTGCCAGCAGCCCAGGACAGGGAGAGACTGAAGCTTTCTTT.

This clone was found once. V usage is TRBV6-1 and J usage is TRBJ2-7; 9 positions agree with TRBD1. Unmatched junction bases numbered 6, after V lost 2 bases and J lost 1 base. The CDR3 is made up of 16 amino acids. Germline CDR1 reads MNHNS; CDR2 reads SASEGT. In DNA, the CDR3 is TGTGCCAGCAGTGAATTCGGGGACAGGGAATCCTACGAGCAGTACTTC. This gives the protein CASSEFGDRESYEQYF.

The chain is built from TRBV27 and TRBJ2-7; 8 nucleotides agree with TRBD1. J lost 3 bases, V lost 5 bases, and 6 bases had no gene match. The CDR3 is 14 residues long. Germline CDR1 reads MNHEY; CDR2 reads SMNVEV (reference sequence). DNA of the CDR3: TGTGCCAGCAGTGTTCAGGGGGCCAACTACGAGCAGTACTTC. Translating gives CASSVQGANYEQYF.

This sequence joins TRBV27 and TRBJ2-3; D is uncertain. The CDR3 is 12 residues long. V lost 8 bases to trimming and J lost 6 bases, with 12 bases between them. From germline, CDR1 is MNHEY and CDR2 SMNVEV (reference sequence). The CDR3: CASRPGGDTQYF. CDR3 bases: TGTGCCAGCCGGCCGGGTGGGGATACGCAGTATTTT.

CDR3 sequence: CASSLLRREAFF. CDR3 sequence (DNA): TGTGCCAGCAGTTTACTGCGTAGGGAAGCTTTCTTT. V and J are TRBV28 and TRBJ1-1; D call uncertain. The V end lost 2 bases, the J end lost 8 bases, and 9 bases lay between the germline ends. CDR3 length: 12 residues. CDR1 and CDR2 from the germline V gene are MDHEN and SYDVKM.

This rearrangement joins TRBV28 to TRBJ2-5; 7 bases map to TRBD1. V shed 5 bases and J 2 bases; nucleotides not matched to a gene: 11. Germline V gene sequence: CDR1 MDHEN, CDR2 SYDVKM. The CDR3 spans 16 residues. CDR3 loop: CASSPRERQGQETQYF. The CDR3 DNA sequence: TGTGCCAGCAGTCCCCGAGAGAGACAGGGACAAGAGACCCAGTACTTC. Filled out from reference TRBV28 and TRBJ2-5, the complete variable domain reads DVKVTQSSRYLVKRTGEKVFLECVQDMDHENMFWYRQDPGLGLRLIYFSYDVKMKEKGDIPEGYSVSREKKERFSLILESASTNQTSMYLCASSPRERQGQETQYFGPGTRLLVL.

DNA of the CDR3: TGTGCCAGCAGCTTAATCCTCCCGGGACTTGACCCTAGCAATCAGCCCCAGCATTTT. It yields the protein CASSLILPGLDPSNQPQHF. The V gene is TRBV7-6, the J gene TRBJ1-5; tentative D call: TRBD1 (5 bases). Trimming left V 2 bases short and J 0 bases short, with 20 bases between. The CDR3 contains 19 residues. Germline-derived CDR1 and CDR2 are SGHVS and FNYEAQ.

V usage is TRBV9 and J usage is TRBJ2-7; D remains ambiguous. CDR1 is SGDLS and CDR2 is YYNGEE in the germline V gene. The CDR3 runs to 11 residues. The V end was cut by 7 bases, the J end by 1 base, with 6 bases between. The CDR3 DNA reads TGTGCCAGCCCCGGTTCCTACGAGCAGTACTTC. Its protein is CASPGSYEQYF.

The chain uses TRBV6-4 and TRBJ2-1; TRBD2 aligns across 10 bases. The V and J ends lost 5 bases and 10 bases, in that order; junction bases with no gene match: 5. Germline V CDR1 and CDR2: MRHNA, SNTAGT. The length of the CDR3 is 13 residues. The DNA for the CDR3 is TGTGCCAGCAGTCGATGGACTAGCGGAGAGCAGTTCTTC. Its translation: CASSRWTSGEQFF.

The rearrangement uses TRBV6-5 and TRBJ2-1, with D perhaps matching TRBD1 (5 bases). Germline V CDR1 and CDR2: MNHEY, SVGAGI. The V and J ends lost 4 bases and 4 bases respectively, with 17 bases between them. This CDR3 has 16 residues. CDR3 DNA sequence: TGTGCCAGCAGTTTATCTTCGGACATAGGATACAATGAGCAGTTCTTC. Encoded protein: CASSLSSDIGYNEQFF.

The genes are TRBV2 and TRBJ2-7; 10 positions match TRBD1. The J segment lost 3 bases and the V segment lost 6 bases, leaving 5 bases of the junction unmatched. This CDR3 has 14 amino acids. Per the germline V gene, CDR1 is SNHLY and CDR2 is FYNNEI. CDR3 protein: CASRRGQGNYEQYF. The CDR3 DNA reads as TGTGCCAGCAGGAGGGGACAGGGGAACTACGAGCAGTACTTC.

The gene calls are TRBV4-1 and TRBJ2-1; no firm D call. CDR1 MGHRA and CDR2 YSYEKL come from the germline V gene. V lost 0 bases to trimming and J lost 6 bases, with 6 bases between them. The CDR3 length is 13 residues. CDR3 protein: CASSQDPGNEQFF. The DNA of the CDR3 is TGCGCCAGCAGCCAAGATCCGGGCAATGAGCAGTTCTTC.

The genes are TRBV6-5 and TRBJ2-7, with D perhaps matching TRBD2 (5 bases). There are 15 residues in the CDR3. Deletions cut 0 bases from V and 5 bases from J, with 14 bases between. The germline V gene has CDR1 MNHEY and CDR2 SVGAGI. CDR3 in DNA: TGTGCCAGCAGTTACTCGATTGGACTCCCACACGAGCAGTACTTC. Encoded protein: CASSYSIGLPHEQYF.

In its sample, this clone was seen once. The chain combines TRBV15 with TRBJ1-1; 7 bases agree with TRBD1. Germline loops: CDR1 LNHNV, CDR2 YYDKDF (reference sequence). J was trimmed by 6 bases and V by 1 base; bases with no gene match: 2. The CDR3 is 13 amino acids. DNA for the CDR3: TGTGCCACCAGCAGAGGCACAGGGGCTGAAGCTTTCTTT. Its translation is CATSRGTGAEAFF.

The rearrangement joins TRBV11-2 to TRBJ2-7; tentatively, D is TRBD2 (5 bases). This CDR3 is 14 amino acids long. V lost 7 bases and J 0 bases, leaving 13 bases between the germline ends. CDR1 SGHAT and CDR2 FQNNGV come from the germline V gene. The CDR3 bases are TGTGCCAGCACTACCCGAGGGAGCTCCTACGAGCAGTACTTC. This translates into CASTTRGSSYEQYF.

The chain employs TRBV7-9 and TRBJ2-3; no clear D gene. The V end lost 6 bases, the J end lost 6 bases, and 16 bases lay between the germline ends. CDR1 and CDR2 (germline): SEHNR, FQNEAQ (reference sequence). The CDR3 spans 14 residues. The CDR3 is CASSTTPLRDTQYF. The CDR3, as DNA: TGTGCCAGCAGTACAACCCCCCTTCGGGATACGCAGTATTTT.